These 30 T cell receptor beta chains were sequenced from one sample in a study of blood T cell repertoires in COVID-19. Assay: immunoSEQ multiplex PCR; the TCRdb copy retains only in-frame clones and omits some. The table includes about 100,000 clones, more than 70% detected once. Sequencing was performed on peripheral blood. The source is a human donor in a cohort sampled during active COVID-19.

The rearrangement links TRBV29-1 to TRBJ1-2, with no clear D. The germline V gene has CDR1 SQVTM and CDR2 ANQGSEA. CDR3 length equals 12 residues. Deletions cut 0 bases from V and 7 bases from J, with 9 bases between. CDR3 nucleotides: TGCAGCGTTGAAGATGCGGGGTCTGGCTACACCTTC. This translates into CSVEDAGSGYTF.

This clone was recorded a few times. This chain joins TRBV7-9 and TRBJ1-3; TRBD1 might be the D (5 bases). V lost 5 bases and J 1 base, leaving 12 bases between the germline ends. The CDR3 is 15 residues long. CDR1 and CDR2 from the germline V gene are SEHNR and FQNEAQ (reference sequence). The CDR3 DNA follows: TGTGCCAGCAGCCCTGGGGGGAGTTCTGGAAACACCATATATTTT. Translating it yields CASSPGGSSGNTIYF.

This clone showed up just once. This chain joins TRBV5-1 and TRBJ1-2, with 9 bases matching TRBD1. With V trimmed by 7 bases and J by 1 base, 8 bases remained unmatched. In germline, CDR1 is SGHRS, CDR2 YFSETQ. CDR3 size: 15 residues. CDR3 sequence: CASRGGQGINYGYTF. In DNA form, the CDR3 reads TGCGCCAGCCGAGGGGGACAGGGCATTAACTATGGCTACACCTTC.

This chain uses TRBV5-4 with TRBJ2-1, with D possibly matching TRBD2 (6 bases). Germline loops: CDR1 SGHNT, CDR2 YYREEE (reference sequence). The V gene lost 3 bases and the J gene lost 7 bases, with 17 bases spanning the gap. There are 15 residues in the CDR3. The CDR3 DNA is TGTGCCAGCAGCTCCCCCTCCGCGGGGAAAAATGAGCAGTTCTTC. Translating it yields CASSSPSAGKNEQFF. Drawing the rest from reference TRBV5-4 and TRBJ2-1, the complete variable domain is ETGVTQSPTHLIKTRGQQVTLRCSSQSGHNTVSWYQQALGQGPQFIFQYYREEENGRGNFPPRFSGLQFPNYSSELNVNALELDDSALYLCASSSPSAGKNEQFFGPGTRLTVL.

V is TRBV7-2 and J is TRBJ2-5; TRBD2 agrees at 10 bases. V shed 6 bases, J shed 5 bases, and the junction held 12 bases outside the gene matches. CDR3 size: 16 residues. Germline CDR1 reads SGHTA; CDR2 reads FQGNSA. The CDR3 DNA reads TGTGCCAGCAGTTCTATGGCTAGCGGGGGCGTTGAGACCCAGTACTTC. The encoded protein is CASSSMASGGVETQYF.

The V and J genes are TRBV6-2 or TRBV6-3 and TRBJ1-1, with D perhaps matching TRBD1 (5 bases). V lost 5 bases and J 8 bases, leaving 15 bases between the germline ends. The germline V gene encodes CDR1 MNHEY and CDR2 SVGEGT. The CDR3 totals 13 residues. The CDR3 DNA reads as TGTGCCAGCAGTAGGGGCTCCACCGCCGAAGCTTTCTTT. Its protein product is CASSRGSTAEAFF.

The chain carries TRBV11-2 and TRBJ2-5; D gene uncertain. The CDR3 totals 13 residues. Trimming took 3 bases from V and 0 from J, leaving 5 bases between them. Germline V lookup: CDR1 SGHAT, CDR2 FQNNGV. In nucleotides, the CDR3 is TGTGCCAGCAGCTTTTCGTACCAAGAGACCCAGTACTTC. It translates to CASSFSYQETQYF.

The chain combines TRBV6-6 with TRBJ1-3; D unresolved. The CDR3 extends over 11 amino acids. In germline, CDR1 is MNHNY, CDR2 SVGAGI (reference sequence). Trimming stripped 10 bases from V and 3 bases from J, with 7 bases between. The CDR3 protein is CATRGGNTIYF. The CDR3 DNA follows: TGTGCCACCCGAGGTGGAAACACCATATATTTT.

This clone was counted only a few times. The chain employs TRBV5-1 and TRBJ2-1; 10 bases agree with TRBD2. V lost 7 bases and J lost 8; bases outside the gene matches: 12. The CDR3 runs to 15 residues. From germline, CDR1 is SGHRS and CDR2 YFSETQ. The chain's CDR3 is CASHEPGLASYEQFF. The CDR3 region has the DNA TGCGCCAGCCATGAACCGGGACTAGCGTCCTATGAGCAGTTCTTC.

This clone was observed once. The genes are TRBV12-3 or TRBV12-4 and TRBJ1-1; D perhaps matches TRBD1 (6 bases). The ends were cut back, 4 bases at V and 8 bases at J, with 11 bases in the middle. CDR3 length: 12 residues. The CDR3 bases are TGTGCCAGCAGTTCCGGGACAACCGAAGCTTTCTTT. Its translation: CASSSGTTEAFF.

The chain links TRBV11-2 to TRBJ2-7; TRBD2 matches 7 bases. The CDR3 extends over 15 amino acids. J lost 2 bases, V lost 3 bases, and 7 bases had no gene match. From germline, CDR1 is SGHAT and CDR2 FQNNGV. Written as DNA, the CDR3 is TGTGCCAGCAGCTTTGGTAGCGGGTATACCTACGAGCAGTACTTC. As protein: CASSFGSGYTYEQYF.

The chain combines TRBV5-5 with TRBJ2-3; 8 bases fit TRBD1. This CDR3 contains 15 residues. V lost 4 bases to trimming and J lost 6 bases; unmatched junction nucleotides: 10. Germline lookup yields CDR1 SGHKS and CDR2 YYEKEE (reference sequence). The CDR3 DNA reads TGTGCCAGCAGCCGCCCGGACAGGGTGGACGATACGCAGTATTTT. Translation: CASSRPDRVDDTQYF.

The J gene is TRBJ2-7, the V gene TRBV5-1, with a possible D match to TRBD2 (6 bases). Germline CDR1 reads SGHRS; CDR2 reads YFSETQ. Trimming pared 4 bases from V and 7 bases from J, leaving 21 bases between. The CDR3 runs 15 residues. The CDR3 loop is CASSPSGTAPREQYF. CDR3 nucleotide sequence: TGCGCCAGCAGCCCCTCCGGGACTGCTCCGAGGGAGCAGTACTTC. The variable domain in full, completed from reference TRBV5-1 and TRBJ2-7, reads KAGVTQTPRYLIKTRGQQVTLSCSPISGHRSVSWYQQTPGQGLQFLFEYFSETQRNKGNFPGRFSGRQFSNSRSEMNVSTLELGDSALYLCASSPSGTAPREQYFGPGTRLTVT.

The V gene is TRBV5-4, the J gene TRBJ2-1, with 13 bases fitting TRBD2. This CDR3 is built from 17 residues. J gave up 8 bases and V 0 bases, and 8 bases lay outside the gene matches. Germline CDR1 is SGHNT and CDR2 is YYREEE (reference sequence). CDR3 DNA: TGTGCCAGCAGCTTGGCCGAGGGACTAGCGGGAATATATGAGCAGTTCTTC. Amino acids: CASSLAEGLAGIYEQFF.

The genes are TRBV5-8 and TRBJ1-4, with 8 bases aligning to TRBD1. V shed 4 bases and J 3 bases; nucleotides not matched to a gene: 8. The CDR3 length is 16 residues. Germline CDR1 reads SGHTS; CDR2 reads YDEGEE. CDR3 amino acids: CASSLGSQGANEKLFF. The CDR3 DNA sequence: TGTGCCAGCAGCCTGGGGTCACAGGGGGCTAATGAAAAACTGTTTTTT.

The CDR3 loop is CASSRTGAHEQYF. The CDR3 DNA reads TGTGCCAGCAGCCGGACAGGGGCGCACGAGCAGTACTTC. The chain carries TRBV7-2 and TRBJ2-7, with TRBD1 matching 9 bases. The CDR3 has 13 amino acids. V shed 5 bases and J 5 bases; nucleotides not matched to a gene: 4. In germline, CDR1 is SGHTA, CDR2 FQGNSA.

The V gene is TRBV11-2, the J gene TRBJ2-1; possible D gene TRBD2, 7 bases. The germline gives CDR1 SGHAT, CDR2 FQNNGV. This CDR3 region has 12 residues. V was trimmed by 5 bases and J by 8 bases, leaving 10 bases between them. The DNA for the CDR3 is TGTGCCAGCAGCCCGGGGGGCGATGAGCAGTTCTTC. The encoded protein is CASSPGGDEQFF.

V is TRBV5-1 and J is TRBJ2-7; the match to TRBD1 covers 10 bases. This CDR3 spans 15 amino acids. CDR1 is SGHRS and CDR2 is YFSETQ in the germline V gene. J lost 2 bases, V lost 4 bases, and 6 bases had no gene match. The CDR3 DNA reads TGCGCCAGCAGCCCCGCCGGGACAGGGGCCTACGAGCAGTACTTC. Translated, it gives CASSPAGTGAYEQYF.

This CDR3 is CASSLMGRGSTDTQYF. The CDR3 DNA sequence: TGTGCCAGCAGCCTAATGGGCAGGGGTAGCACAGATACGCAGTATTTT. V is TRBV5-5 and J is TRBJ2-3; maybe TRBD1 (6 bases). The CDR3 runs 16 residues. Germline values: CDR1 SGHKS, CDR2 YYEKEE (reference sequence). The ends were cut back, 4 bases at V and 0 bases at J, with 15 bases in the middle.

V and J are TRBV18 and TRBJ1-6; TRBD1 is a possible D gene (6 bases). CDR3 length: 16 amino acids. Per germline, CDR1 KGHSH and CDR2 LQKENI. V was trimmed by 3 bases and J by 3 bases, leaving 12 bases between them. CDR3 sequence: CASSPLGQNYNSPLHF. The CDR3 DNA reads TGTGCCAGCTCACCCTTAGGACAGAACTATAATTCACCCCTCCACTTT.

This clone was recorded a few times. CDR3 sequence (DNA): TGTGCCAGCACCACCTCCGGGCAGGGTGCGACGGGTTTCCAGTACTTC. The encoded protein is CASTTSGQGATGFQYF. The chain uses TRBV21-1 and TRBJ2-5; the listed D gene, TRBD1, was not tested against the DNA. TRBV21-1 is a recognized pseudogene. CDR3 length equals 16 residues.

This clone was detected only a few times. The chain uses TRBV7-9 and TRBJ1-1; no firm D call. Germline CDR1 and CDR2: SEHNR and FQNEAQ (reference sequence). This CDR3 comprises 10 residues. The ends were cut back, 5 bases at V and 10 bases at J, with 8 bases in the middle. As DNA, the CDR3 is TGTGCCAGCAGCGGAACAGCAGCTTTCTTT. Its protein product is CASSGTAAFF. The full variable domain, rest sourced from reference TRBV7-9 and TRBJ1-1, is DTGVSQNPRHKITKRGQNVTFRCDPISEHNRLYWYRQTLGQGPEFLTYFQNEAQLEKSRLLSDRFSAERPKGSFSTLEIQRTEQGDSAMYLCASSGTAAFFGQGTRLTVV.

There are a few counts of this clone. The V gene is TRBV11-2, the J gene TRBJ2-7; 9 bases agree with TRBD2. Unmatched junction bases numbered 6, after V lost 1 base and J lost 5 bases. This CDR3 contains 15 residues. CDR1 and CDR2 (germline): SGHAT, FQNNGV. The chain's CDR3 is CASSLGVSGSHEQYF. DNA of the CDR3: TGTGCCAGCAGCTTAGGGGTTAGCGGGAGCCACGAGCAGTACTTC.

J is TRBJ1-2 and V is TRBV4-1, with D tentatively TRBD1 (6 bases). Germline V CDR1 and CDR2: MGHRA, YSYEKL. This CDR3 is 15 amino acids long. Trimming stripped 0 bases from V and 1 base from J, with 9 bases between. CDR3 coding DNA: TGCGCCAGCAGCCAAGACAGGGGCGGTAACTATGGCTACACCTTC. Translation gives CASSQDRGGNYGYTF.

The rearrangement uses TRBV5-1 and TRBJ1-1, with TRBD1 as a possible D gene (5 bases). V lost 3 bases and J lost 2, with 14 bases in between. Germline CDR1 reads SGHRS; CDR2 reads YFSETQ. CDR3 size: 15 residues. CDR3 DNA sequence: TGCGCCAGCAGCTCGGGGGGACGGACTAACACTGAAGCTTTCTTT. Amino acid sequence: CASSSGGRTNTEAFF.

The J gene is TRBJ1-6, the V gene TRBV18, with unresolved D. V dropped 3 bases and J dropped 0 bases, with 6 bases sitting between them. Looked up from germline, CDR1 is KGHSH and CDR2 is LQKENI. CDR3 length: 15 residues. Written as DNA, the CDR3 is TGTGCCAGCTCACCCAAGAGCTCCTATAATTCACCCCTCCACTTT. Encoded protein: CASSPKSSYNSPLHF.

The chain recombines TRBV7-2 with TRBJ2-7; D is uncertain. This CDR3 has 15 amino acids. Germline V gene sequence: CDR1 SGHTA, CDR2 FQGNSA. Trimming left V 5 bases short and J 3 bases short, with 17 bases between. The CDR3 loop reads CASSPRSFGGYEQYF. The CDR3 bases are TGTGCCAGCAGCCCCCGGTCCTTCGGCGGCTACGAGCAGTACTTC.

The chain couples TRBV10-3 to TRBJ2-1; the D is unclear. CDR3 size: 11 residues. Germline values: CDR1 ENHRY, CDR2 SYGVKD. Written as DNA, the CDR3 is TGTGGCTCCGGGTCTTACAATGAGCAGTTCTTC. Translated, it gives CGSGSYNEQFF.

The J gene is TRBJ1-4, the V gene TRBV5-4; 8 nucleotides align to TRBD1. The CDR3 loop spans 15 amino acids. Germline V gene data show CDR1 as SGHNT and CDR2 as YYREEE (reference sequence). The V segment lost 2 bases and the J segment 8 bases; nucleotides outside the gene matches: 8. In DNA form, the CDR3 reads TGTGCCAGCAGCTTAACCGGGACAGGAAGAGAAAAACTGTTTTTT. Its translation: CASSLTGTGREKLFF.

This clone came up a few times. V gene TRBV27 combines with J gene TRBJ1-4, with 9 nucleotides matching TRBD1. The CDR3 consists of 15 residues. Germline V gene sequence: CDR1 MNHEY, CDR2 SMNVEV (reference sequence). Unmatched junction bases numbered 9, after V lost 8 bases and J lost 5 bases. The CDR3 DNA reads as TGTGCCAGCCGTACTTGGGGGACAGGGAATGAAAAACTGTTTTTT. This translates into CASRTWGTGNEKLFF.